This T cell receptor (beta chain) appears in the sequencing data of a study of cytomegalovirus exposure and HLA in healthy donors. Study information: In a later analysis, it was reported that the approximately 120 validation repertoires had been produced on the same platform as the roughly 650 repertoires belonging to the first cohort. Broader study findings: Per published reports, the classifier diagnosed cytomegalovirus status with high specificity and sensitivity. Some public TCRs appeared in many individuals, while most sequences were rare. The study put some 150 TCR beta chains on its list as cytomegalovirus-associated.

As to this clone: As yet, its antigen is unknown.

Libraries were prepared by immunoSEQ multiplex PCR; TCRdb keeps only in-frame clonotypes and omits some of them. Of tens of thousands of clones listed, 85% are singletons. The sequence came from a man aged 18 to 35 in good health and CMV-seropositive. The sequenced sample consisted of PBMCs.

The DNA of the CDR3 is TGTGCCAGCAGCCCGCGATTGATCAAAAATGAAAAACTGTTTTTT. Protein: CASSPRLIKNEKLFF. V is TRBV7-8 and J is TRBJ1-4; D is unclear. CDR3 length: 15 amino acids. V was clipped by 5 bases and J by 5 bases, with 15 bases between them. Germline CDR1 reads SGHVS; CDR2 reads FQNEAQ.